Below are 4 T cell receptor beta chains sequenced from a single sample in a study of blood T cell repertoires in COVID-19. The data were produced by immunoSEQ multiplex PCR, yet TCRdb's version contains in-frame clones alone and is incomplete. The sample shows some 120,000 clones, roughly 88% of them seen only once. The sample was peripheral blood. The receptors were gathered from a human donor in a cohort sampled during active COVID-19.

CDR3 coding DNA: TGTGCCAGTAGTACGGAATTAGTGGGCAAAGAGACCCAGTACTTC. It encodes CASSTELVGKETQYF. The rearrangement links TRBV19 to TRBJ2-5; no clear D. This CDR3 region has 15 residues. Trimming pared 4 bases from V and 3 bases from J, leaving 15 bases between. CDR1 and CDR2 (germline): LNHDA, SQIVND (reference sequence).

DNA of the CDR3: TGTGCCAGCAGTTTGCGGGGGGTGCAATATGGCTACACCTTC. Protein sequence: CASSLRGVQYGYTF. The V and J genes are TRBV27 and TRBJ1-2; a possible D gene is TRBD1 (5 bases). CDR1 is MNHEY, CDR2 SMNVEV, per germline (reference sequence). V lost 3 bases, J lost 5 bases, and 13 bases lay in between. The CDR3 covers 14 residues.

The chain recombines TRBV5-1 with TRBJ2-7; 10 bases fit TRBD2. Trimming removed 0 bases from V and 1 base from J; junction bases left unmatched: 4. This CDR3 is 16 amino acids long. CDR1 is SGHRS, CDR2 YFSETQ, per germline. This chain's CDR3 is CASSLALLAGSYEQYF. The DNA for the CDR3 is TGCGCCAGCAGCTTGGCCTTACTAGCGGGATCCTACGAGCAGTACTTC.

The chain uses TRBV24-1 and TRBJ2-1; 12 bases map to TRBD2. The CDR3 contains 16 residues. After removal of 5 bases from V and 5 bases from J, the junction contained 6 bases not matched to a gene. Germline values: CDR1 KGHDR, CDR2 SFDVKD. This chain's CDR3 is CATSAATSGRHNEQFF. The CDR3 DNA is TGTGCCACCAGTGCCGCTACTAGCGGGAGGCACAATGAGCAGTTCTTC.